This record looks at one TCR beta chain sequence and its context. Its antigen is not identified. This sample is drawn from a study of OX40 agonist ivuxolimab in advanced cancers. Study overall: Participants, 70% to 90% male, averaged around 60 years of age, ranging from roughly 23 to 90.

The CDR3 is 17 residues long. The germline CDR1 and CDR2 sequences are SGHRS and YFSETQ. With 0 bases clipped from V and 2 bases from J, the junction kept 7 bases outside the gene matches. General study findings and limits: The 0.1-3.0 mg/kg partial responders had among the lowest clonal expansion. CD8+ T cells were the subset that, on average, had more expanded clones than CD4+.

Assay: immunoSEQ multiplex PCR; the TCRdb copy retains only in-frame clones and omits some. The sample shows roughly 67,000 clones, 70% to 90% of them seen only once. Source: CD4+ or CD8+ T cells sorted from blood, taken in a trial of the OX40 agonist ivuxolimab. The J gene is TRBJ2-3, the V gene TRBV5-1, with 9 bases aligning to TRBD2. The receptor was derived from an adult with an advanced solid tumor such as melanoma, head and neck, liver or kidney cancer. The chain's CDR3 is CASSLVPTSGITDTQYF. The CDR3 DNA sequence: TGCGCCAGCAGCTTGGTCCCGACTAGCGGCATCACAGATACGCAGTATTTT.